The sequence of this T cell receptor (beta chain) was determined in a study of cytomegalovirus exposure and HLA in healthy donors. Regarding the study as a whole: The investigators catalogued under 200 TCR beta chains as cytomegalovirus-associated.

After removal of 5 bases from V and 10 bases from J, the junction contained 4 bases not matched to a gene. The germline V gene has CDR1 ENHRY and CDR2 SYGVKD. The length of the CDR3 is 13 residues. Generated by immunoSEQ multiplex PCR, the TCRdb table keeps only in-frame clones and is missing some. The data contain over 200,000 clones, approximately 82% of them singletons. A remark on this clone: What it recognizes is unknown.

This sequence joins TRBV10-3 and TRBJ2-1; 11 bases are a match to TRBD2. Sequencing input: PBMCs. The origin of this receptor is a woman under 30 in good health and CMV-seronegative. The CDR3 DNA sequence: TGTGCCATCAGTATAGCGGGAGGGGGAGAGCAGTTCTTC. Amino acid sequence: CAISIAGGGEQFF.